This TCR beta chain was profiled in a study of T cell responses to AZD1222 COVID-19 vaccine. General study points: In the spike-specific TCR repertoire, nearly half reportedly target unmutated variant regions.

Concerning this clone: Antigen unknown.

V dropped 2 bases and J dropped 2; count of bases not matched to a gene: 2. Germline values: CDR1 MGHDK, CDR2 SYGVNS. There are 14 residues in the CDR3. Produced via immunoSEQ multiplex PCR; TCRdb's table is partial and in-frame only. The sample lists about 150,000 clones, 90% to 95% occurring once. The sequenced sample was peripheral blood, obtained 28 days after the second AZD1222 dose. The sequence was obtained from an adult who received the AZD1222 COVID-19 vaccine. The rearrangement links TRBV25-1 to TRBJ2-5, with 7 bases aligning to TRBD1. CDR3 coding DNA: TGTGCCAGCAGTGAACGGACAGGTCAAGAGACCCAGTACTTC. This encodes CASSERTGQETQYF.